This T cell receptor (beta chain) was recorded in a study of CXCR3-negative and CXCR3-positive naive CD8 T cells. Study outcomes and limitations: Naive cells positive for CXCR3 carried more hydrophobic TRB CDR3s than CXCR3-negative ones. Comparably high diversity was seen in both naive subsets, and much lower diversity in memory CD8+ cells. Within a donor, both naive subsets shared TRBV-TRBJ usage, unlike memory cells.

As concerns this clonotype: Its target is not known.

Triplicate sorts of some 300,000 cells per CD8+ subset. The CD45RO-CCR7+CD27+CD95- phenotype denoted naive CD8+ T cells. Researchers prepared the TRB cDNA libraries using 5' RACE with UMI labels. TCRdb reprocessed the 5' RACE reads and stores each CDR3 protein as one record, lacking DNA. This sample's table has about 150,000 distinct CDR3 sequences. The specimen sequenced was naive CXCR3+ CD8+ T cells from blood. As for subset: CD45RO-CCR7+CD27+CD95- naive CD8+ T cells expressing CXCR3 (TNR3+). The origin of this receptor is a human donor in good health. Some clones in this sample may be carry-over from other donors' samples.

Here the CDR3 reads CASSDRPGATGELFF. The J gene is TRBJ2-2, the V gene TRBV2; TCRdb outputs TRBD1, but without DNA this stays unchecked. Germline CDR1 reads SNHLY; CDR2 reads FYNNEI. This CDR3 has 15 amino acids.